A single sample gave rise to the 18 T cell receptor beta chains below, sequenced in a study of vaccination effects on CD4 cells after COVID-19. Clones were sequenced by immunoSEQ multiplex PCR, and TCRdb holds only the in-frame ones, with some missing. This table holds approximately 83,000 clones, 60% to 85% found once. These receptors have no identified antigens. CD4+ T cells specific for antigen were expanded with viral peptide pools by the ViraFEST assay before sequencing. Subsequent to roughly 9 days of culture, CD4+ T cells were isolated. Each participant was given two doses of one vaccine (BNT162b2 or mRNA-1273). This material consisted of CD4+ T cells from PBMCs cultured with HCoV-OC43 spike peptides, taken after COVID-19 vaccination. Subset reported: HCoV-OC43 spike overlapping peptide pool stimulation. The receptor source for this set is a human donor who received a COVID-19 vaccine.

The chain recombines TRBV9 with TRBJ1-2; 12 bases fit TRBD1. V shed 4 bases, J shed 7 bases, and the junction held 8 bases outside the gene matches. The germline V gene encodes CDR1 SGDLS and CDR2 YYNGEE. This CDR3 contains 15 residues. CDR3 sequence (DNA): TGTGCCAGCAGCTTAACCGGGACAGGGGGCGGTGGCTACACCTTC. Translation gives CASSLTGTGGGGYTF. The full variable domain, with the rest looked up from reference TRBV9 and TRBJ1-2, is DSGVTQTPKHLITATGQRVTLRCSPRSGDLSVYWYQQSLDQGLQFLIQYYNGEERAKGNILERFSAQQFPDLHSELNLSSLELGDSALYFCASSLTGTGGGGYTFGSGTRLTVV.

The chain carries TRBV30 and TRBJ1-2, with a possible D match to TRBD1 (5 bases). Trimming took 3 bases from V and 5 from J, leaving 13 bases between them. Germline V gives CDR1 GTSNPN, CDR2 SVGIG (reference sequence). The CDR3 covers 13 residues. This CDR3 is CAWSRGGVYGYTF. For the CDR3, the DNA is TGTGCCTGGAGCCGGGGCGGGGTGTATGGCTACACCTTC.

This clone was seen a few times. The rearrangement uses TRBV7-6 and TRBJ1-1, with a possible D match to TRBD1 (6 bases). Germline V gene data show CDR1 as SGHVS and CDR2 as FNYEAQ. The CDR3 runs to 15 residues. Trimming removed 1 base at V and 3 bases at J, with 12 bases between. The CDR3 region is CASSLGRGRDTEAFF. CDR3 nucleotide sequence: TGTGCCAGCAGCTTAGGCCGGGGGCGCGACACTGAAGCTTTCTTT.

Only a few counts were recorded for this clone. V usage is TRBV28 and J usage is TRBJ1-3; weak D call: TRBD1 (5 bases). The CDR3 is 14 residues long. From germline, CDR1 is MDHEN and CDR2 SYDVKM. Trimming left V 4 bases short and J 0 bases short, with 7 bases between. CDR3 DNA: TGTGCCAGCAGTTCTGGGGGCTCTGGAAACACCATATATTTT. Its translation: CASSSGGSGNTIYF.

V usage is TRBV2 and J usage is TRBJ1-2; possible D gene TRBD1, 5 bases. CDR3 length: 12 amino acids. The germline gives CDR1 SNHLY, CDR2 FYNNEI. The V end lost 4 bases, the J end lost 3 bases, and 6 bases lay between the germline ends. This CDR3 is CASSGGYYGYTF. CDR3 nucleotide sequence: TGTGCCAGCAGTGGGGGCTACTATGGCTACACCTTC.

The V call is TRBV11-2, the J call TRBJ1-5; D is undetermined. The germline V gene has CDR1 SGHAT and CDR2 FQNNGV. This CDR3 spans 14 amino acids. The V end was cut by 1 base, the J end by 1 base, with 5 bases between. The CDR3 region is CASSLGGSNQPQHF. CDR3 nucleotides: TGTGCCAGCAGCTTAGGAGGGAGCAATCAGCCCCAGCATTTT.

The V call is TRBV2, the J call TRBJ2-5; D uncertain. The CDR3 extends over 12 amino acids. Per germline, CDR1 SNHLY and CDR2 FYNNEI. Deletions cut 8 bases from V and 5 bases from J, with 12 bases between. For the CDR3, the DNA is TGTGCCAGCTCGTTTAGCCAGGAGACCCAGTACTTC. Protein: CASSFSQETQYF.

This clone has more than one count but fewer than ten. CDR3 nucleotide sequence: TGTGCCAGCAGTGCCCTCGGGGGGGCGAGCACCGGGGAGCTGTTTTTT. It yields the protein CASSALGGASTGELFF. The chain is built from TRBV2 and TRBJ2-2; 8 nucleotides agree with TRBD2. In germline, CDR1 is SNHLY, CDR2 FYNNEI. Losses at the gene ends were 4 bases for V and 4 bases for J; bases not matched to a gene: 8. This CDR3 spans 16 amino acids.

The chain couples TRBV9 to TRBJ1-4; D unresolved. The CDR3 runs 15 residues. In germline, CDR1 is SGDLS, CDR2 YYNGEE. Trimming left V 3 bases short and J 8 bases short, with 17 bases between. CDR3 sequence: CASSGTDGVWEKLFF. The CDR3 nucleotides read TGTGCCAGCAGCGGGACCGACGGGGTGTGGGAAAAACTGTTTTTT.

The rearrangement joins TRBV27 to TRBJ2-1, with 8 bases lining up with TRBD1. V dropped 5 bases and J dropped 0; count of bases not matched to a gene: 6. CDR1 is MNHEY and CDR2 is SMNVEV in the germline V gene (reference sequence). The CDR3 length is 16 residues. The CDR3 spells CASSPGQGFSYNEQFF. DNA of the CDR3: TGTGCCAGCAGTCCCGGACAGGGCTTCTCCTACAATGAGCAGTTCTTC.

The chain employs TRBV6-2 or TRBV6-3 and TRBJ1-2, with D unclear. V was cut by 0 bases and J by 4 bases, with 6 bases left in between. There are 13 residues in the CDR3. The germline CDR1 and CDR2 sequences are MNHEY and SVGEGT. In DNA form, the CDR3 reads TGTGCCAGCAGTTACTCGAACATCTATGGCTACACCTTC. Protein: CASSYSNIYGYTF.

The J gene is TRBJ1-1, the V gene TRBV10-1, with 10 bases aligning to TRBD1. The CDR3 has 14 residues. CDR1 is WNHNN, CDR2 SYGVQD, per germline (reference sequence). Trimming cost V 4 bases and J 10 bases; bases outside gene matches: 9. This CDR3 reads CASSASTGGERAFF. The CDR3 DNA reads as TGCGCCAGCAGTGCCTCGACAGGGGGCGAGAGAGCTTTCTTT.

The rearrangement uses TRBV5-1 and TRBJ1-3, with D maybe TRBD1 (5 bases). The CDR3 length is 17 residues. Looked up from germline, CDR1 is SGHRS and CDR2 is YFSETQ. The ends were cut back, 1 base at V and 2 bases at J, with 16 bases in the middle. The CDR3: CASSLWASAGTGNTIYF. CDR3 DNA sequence: TGCGCCAGCAGCTTGTGGGCCTCGGCAGGGACTGGAAACACCATATATTTT.

This rearrangement joins TRBV27 to TRBJ2-1; 7 nucleotides align to TRBD2. The CDR3 contains 15 residues. The germline V gene has CDR1 MNHEY and CDR2 SMNVEV (reference sequence). The V gene end was trimmed by 4 bases and the J gene end by 5 bases; junction bases not matched to a gene: 8. Here the CDR3 reads CASSSLGDYNNEQFF. CDR3 in DNA: TGTGCCAGCAGTTCCCTGGGGGACTACAACAATGAGCAGTTCTTC.

The chain combines TRBV6-6 with TRBJ2-7, with D perhaps given as TRBD1 or TRBD2 (5 bases each). Per germline, CDR1 MNHNY and CDR2 SVGAGI (reference sequence). The V end was cut by 7 bases, the J end by 0 bases, with 16 bases between. This CDR3 is built from 15 residues. CDR3 coding DNA: TGTGCCAGCACCTACCAAGGGGACGGCTCCTACGAGCAGTACGTC. This gives the protein CASTYQGDGSYEQYV.

In the case of this clone: This specimen includes other DNA sequences encoding the same CDR3. V gene TRBV9 combines with J gene TRBJ2-3; D is ambiguous. This CDR3 has 12 amino acids. CDR1 is SGDLS and CDR2 is YYNGEE in the germline V gene. Trimming pared 3 bases from V and 0 bases from J, leaving 2 bases between. The CDR3 DNA reads as TGTGCCAGCAGCGCTAGCACAGATACGCAGTATTTT. This codes for CASSASTDTQYF.

V gene TRBV19 combines with J gene TRBJ1-1; D uncertain. This CDR3 has 15 amino acids. Germline CDR1 and CDR2: LNHDA and SQIVND (reference sequence). V gave up 2 bases and J gave up 1 base, with 11 bases separating them. Here the CDR3 DNA reads TGTGCCAGTAGTATAAGTTGGGCAGCGAACACTGAAGCTTTCTTT. Translated, it gives CASSISWAANTEAFF.

The chain uses TRBV6-5 and TRBJ1-2; 7 bases are shared with TRBD1. Germline V gene sequence: CDR1 MNHEY, CDR2 SVGAGI. This CDR3 is built from 13 residues. Germline trimming cut 5 bases from V and 4 bases from J; bases unmatched to any gene: 4. This CDR3 reads CASSPTGVYGYTF. The CDR3 nucleotides are TGTGCCAGCAGTCCTACAGGGGTCTATGGCTACACCTTC.